The 32 T cell receptor beta chains below were found in one sample sequenced in a study of T-cell memory formation after mild COVID-19. MiXCR, run by TCRdb on the 5' RACE reads, gives a single entry per CDR3 protein. The sample records 450,000 to 700,000 distinct CDR3 sequences, 18% being singletons. Sequencing input: PBMCs or a T cell subset sorted from them (not recorded which). These receptors originate from an adult woman who had mild COVID-19 (a few samples of this study predate the infection). Cell type and time point are not known.

This clonotype was detected ten times or more. V gene TRBV9 combines with J gene TRBJ2-3; TRBD2 is a possible D gene (6 bases). The germline gives CDR1 SGDLS, CDR2 YYNGEE. V lost 0 bases, J lost 2 bases, and 13 bases lay in between. The CDR3 has 16 amino acids. CDR3 loop: CASSVEGSGVTDTQYF. The DNA for the CDR3 is TGTGCCAGCAGCGTAGAGGGTTCGGGGGTCACAGATACGCAGTATTTT.

The chain combines TRBV3-1 with TRBJ2-7; 9 nucleotides agree with TRBD1. CDR1 LGHDT and CDR2 YNNKEL come from the germline V gene (reference sequence). After removal of 4 bases from V and 0 bases from J, the junction contained 7 bases not matched to a gene. The CDR3 extends over 16 amino acids. The CDR3 region has the DNA TGTGCCAGCAGCCTCGGGACAGGGCGAAGCTCCTACGAGCAGTACTTC. Translated: CASSLGTGRSSYEQYF.

The table lists this clonotype with many counts. The rearrangement links TRBV18 to TRBJ2-1; 12 bases agree with TRBD2. The V and J ends lost 4 bases and 3 bases, in that order; junction bases with no gene match: 16. The CDR3 runs to 20 residues. The germline V gene encodes CDR1 KGHSH and CDR2 LQKENI. CDR3: CASSLAVLAGGPLHYNEQFF. Written as DNA, the CDR3 is TGTGCCAGCTCACTAGCGGTACTAGCGGGAGGCCCCCTGCACTACAATGAGCAGTTCTTC.

CDR3 in amino acids: CASSQIKAGLYNEQFF. In nucleotides, the CDR3 is TGTGCCAGTAGCCAAATAAAGGCGGGTTTATACAATGAGCAGTTCTTC. The rearrangement uses TRBV19 and TRBJ2-1; D perhaps matches TRBD2 (5 bases). Trimming removed 6 bases from V and 4 bases from J, with 19 bases in between. The CDR3 is made up of 16 amino acids. From germline, CDR1 is LNHDA and CDR2 SQIVND (reference sequence). Drawing the rest from reference TRBV19 and TRBJ2-1, the complete variable domain is DGGITQSPKYLFRKEGQNVTLSCEQNLNHDAMYWYRQDPGQGLRLIYYSQIVNDFQKGDIAEGYSVSREKKESFPLTVTSAQKNPTAFYLCASSQIKAGLYNEQFFGPGTRLTVL.

The genes are TRBV5-6 and TRBJ1-6, with D hard to call. The CDR3 sequence is 15 residues long. The V end was cut by 2 bases, the J end by 3 bases, with 9 bases between. The germline CDR1 and CDR2 sequences are SGHDT and YYEEEE. The CDR3 region has the DNA TGTGCCAGCAGCTTTGGCAGGATCTATAATTCACCCCTCCACTTT. Residues: CASSFGRIYNSPLHF. The full variable domain, with the rest looked up from reference TRBV5-6 and TRBJ1-6, is DAGVTQSPTHLIKTRGQQVTLRCSPKSGHDTVSWYQQALGQGPQFIFQYYEEEERQRGNFPDRFSGHQFPNYSSELNVNALLLGDSALYLCASSFGRIYNSPLHFGNGTRLTVT.

This rearrangement joins TRBV15 to TRBJ2-1, with 7 bases that match TRBD1. J gave up 5 bases and V 3 bases, and 10 bases lay outside the gene matches. Germline CDR1 reads LNHNV; CDR2 reads YYDKDF (reference sequence). The CDR3 has 16 residues. CDR3 loop: CATSRLGQDGNNEQFF. Written as DNA, the CDR3 is TGTGCCACCAGCAGGTTAGGACAGGACGGGAACAATGAGCAGTTCTTC.

The rearrangement links TRBV7-2 to TRBJ2-3; a possible D gene is TRBD2 (6 bases). Germline CDR1 and CDR2: SGHTA and FQGNSA. The V end lost 3 bases, the J end lost 4 bases, and 14 bases lay between the germline ends. The CDR3 has 15 residues. CDR3 in DNA: TGTGCCAGCAGCTTCTGGGGGACTCTCCCAGATACGCAGTATTTT. This encodes CASSFWGTLPDTQYF.

This clonotype was picked up many times. CDR3 DNA sequence: TGTGCCAGCAGTCTTACCGGGACAGGGACCTACGAGCAGTACTTC. Its translation is CASSLTGTGTYEQYF. This chain links TRBV12-3 or TRBV12-4 with TRBJ2-7, with 9 nucleotides matching TRBD1. The CDR3 consists of 15 residues. The V gene end was trimmed by 5 bases and the J gene end by 2 bases; junction bases not matched to a gene: 7.

In this sample, this clonotype turned up many times. The chain is built from TRBV7-2 and TRBJ1-4; D remains unclear. Looked up from germline, CDR1 is SGHTA and CDR2 is FQGNSA. The ends were cut back, 3 bases at V and 0 bases at J, with 5 bases in the middle. The CDR3 consists of 14 residues. The CDR3 here is CASSLGSTNEKLFF. CDR3 nucleotide sequence: TGTGCCAGCAGCTTGGGGTCAACTAATGAAAAACTGTTTTTT.

J is TRBJ1-1 and V is TRBV5-1; no clear D gene. The CDR3 is 13 residues long. V dropped 4 bases and J dropped 1 base, with 8 bases sitting between them. Germline V gene data show CDR1 as SGHRS and CDR2 as YFSETQ. CDR3 amino acids: CASSESPNTEAFF. CDR3 DNA: TGCGCCAGCAGCGAATCACCGAACACTGAAGCTTTCTTT.

This clonotype was observed at least ten times. One end of the junction is discordant with germline, which a read error may explain. The chain joins TRBV7-9 to TRBJ2-3, with 7 bases identical to TRBD2. CDR3 size: 15 residues. Germline V gene data show CDR1 as SEHNR and CDR2 as FQNEAQ (reference sequence). Here the CDR3 DNA reads TGCGCCAGCAGCTTGGCGGGAGTGAGCACAGATACGCAGTATTTT. As protein: CASSLAGVSTDTQYF.

This clonotype was counted ten times or more. V is TRBV7-9 and J is TRBJ2-1; 8 positions match TRBD2. CDR1 and CDR2 (germline): SEHNR, FQNEAQ (reference sequence). The CDR3 contains 13 residues. V dropped 4 bases and J dropped 6; count of bases not matched to a gene: 2. CDR3 sequence reads: CASSSGLANEQFF. CDR3 bases: TGTGCCAGCAGCTCTGGACTAGCCAATGAGCAGTTCTTC.

The V and J genes are TRBV6-1 and TRBJ2-3, with unresolved D. V was cut by 7 bases and J by 0 bases, with 11 bases left in between. Germline values: CDR1 MNHNS, CDR2 SASEGT. The CDR3 is 14 residues long. The CDR3, as DNA: TGTGCCAGCATTTCGGGCCTCAGCACAGATACGCAGTATTTT. Encoded protein: CASISGLSTDTQYF.

This clonotype has just a few counts. J is TRBJ2-7 and V is TRBV20-1; unclear D gene. Germline values: CDR1 DFQATT, CDR2 SNEGSKA (reference sequence). V lost 4 bases to trimming and J lost 2 bases, with 12 bases between them. CDR3 length: 13 amino acids. CDR3 loop: CSANRISPYEQYF. The CDR3 nucleotides read TGCAGTGCTAATCGGATCTCCCCCTACGAGCAGTACTTC.

There are a few counts of this clonotype. The chain uses TRBV7-9 and TRBJ2-7, with a weak D call TRBD1 (7 bases). Trimming removed 3 bases from V and 2 bases from J, with 11 bases in between. CDR1 and CDR2 (germline): SEHNR, FQNEAQ (reference sequence). This CDR3 is 14 amino acids long. CDR3 DNA: TGTGCCAGCAGCTTTGACAGGGAGGCCTACGAGCAGTACTTC. It translates to CASSFDREAYEQYF.

The V call is TRBV12-3 or TRBV12-4, the J call TRBJ1-5; D gene unclear. V lost 8 bases to trimming and J lost 11 bases, with 16 bases between them. The CDR3 is 12 residues long. The CDR3 sequence is CASLDVNLAQHF. The CDR3 nucleotides read TGTGCCAGCCTCGATGTGAACTTGGCCCAGCATTTT.

This CDR3 is CASSLMARGGYTF. CDR3 in DNA: TGTGCCAGCAGTTTAATGGCCAGAGGAGGCTACACCTTC. The chain couples TRBV12-3 or TRBV12-4 to TRBJ1-2; D is uncertain. V dropped 2 bases and J dropped 8 bases, with 12 bases sitting between them. The CDR3 consists of 13 residues.

The V and J genes are TRBV5-4 and TRBJ2-1; 13 nucleotides agree with TRBD2. Looked up from germline, CDR1 is SGHNT and CDR2 is YYREEE (reference sequence). The CDR3 extends over 16 amino acids. V shed 4 bases, J shed 10 bases, and the junction held 11 bases outside the gene matches. The CDR3 sequence: CASSPAGTSGIREQFF. In DNA, the CDR3 is TGTGCCAGCAGCCCGGCCGGGACTAGCGGGATCCGGGAGCAGTTCTTC.

The V and J genes are TRBV9 and TRBJ2-7, with 14 positions matching TRBD2. Germline V CDR1 and CDR2: SGDLS, YYNGEE. The CDR3 covers 15 residues. After removal of 1 base from V and 6 bases from J, the junction contained 3 bases not matched to a gene. The CDR3 is CASSVLGTSGGEQYF. In DNA, the CDR3 is TGTGCCAGCAGCGTACTTGGGACTAGCGGGGGCGAGCAGTACTTC.

The rearrangement uses TRBV29-1 and TRBJ1-1; TRBD1 is a possible D gene (6 bases). CDR1 and CDR2 (germline): SQVTM, ANQGSEA. The CDR3 consists of 14 residues. V was clipped by 5 bases and J by 5 bases, with 18 bases between them. The CDR3 DNA reads as TGCAGCGTTAAAAAACGGGACACCTCGACTGAAGCTTTCTTT. Translation: CSVKKRDTSTEAFF.

The rearrangement links TRBV19 to TRBJ1-2; 7 positions match TRBD1. V lost 3 bases, J lost 6 bases, and 4 bases stayed unmatched. The length of the CDR3 is 13 residues. Germline assignment: CDR1 LNHDA and CDR2 SQIVND (reference sequence). The CDR3 spells CASSIGQGDGYTF. For the CDR3, the DNA is TGTGCCAGTAGTATTGGCCAGGGGGATGGCTACACCTTC. Using reference TRBV19 and TRBJ1-2 for the parts outside the CDR3, the full variable domain is DGGITQSPKYLFRKEGQNVTLSCEQNLNHDAMYWYRQDPGQGLRLIYYSQIVNDFQKGDIAEGYSVSREKKESFPLTVTSAQKNPTAFYLCASSIGQGDGYTFGSGTRLTVV.

The rearrangement uses TRBV6-5 and TRBJ2-5; 8 bases line up with TRBD1. This CDR3 is built from 14 residues. Germline CDR1 is MNHEY and CDR2 is SVGAGI. The trim removed 4 bases at V and 5 bases at J, leaving 6 bases unmatched. The CDR3 reads CASSSSTGAETQYF. CDR3 nucleotide sequence: TGTGCCAGCAGTTCCTCGACAGGGGCGGAGACCCAGTACTTC.

The chain couples TRBV5-1 to TRBJ2-3; D is unresolved. Deletions cut 2 bases from V and 2 bases from J, with 9 bases between. Germline V CDR1 and CDR2: SGHRS, YFSETQ. The CDR3 extends over 14 amino acids. The CDR3: CASSFRYLTDTQYF. The CDR3 coding sequence is TGCGCCAGCAGCTTCCGGTATCTCACAGATACGCAGTATTTT.

V is TRBV4-3 and J is TRBJ1-2, with 7 bases matching TRBD1. Per the germline V gene, CDR1 is LGHNA and CDR2 is YSLEER. This CDR3 is built from 17 residues. Trimming cost V 1 base and J 7 bases; bases outside gene matches: 15. This CDR3 is CASSQAKVGGGFLGYTF. Here the CDR3 DNA reads TGCGCCAGCAGCCAAGCCAAGGTGGGAGGGGGCTTCCTTGGCTACACCTTC.

This clonotype has just a few counts. This chain links TRBV12-3 or TRBV12-4 with TRBJ2-5; D unresolved. V was cut by 5 bases and J by 7 bases, with 8 bases left in between. This CDR3 comprises 11 residues. The CDR3 DNA is TGTGCCAGCAGTACCTCGGGGACCCAGTACTTC. It translates to CASSTSGTQYF.

The gene calls are TRBV10-3 and TRBJ2-7; 8 nucleotides agree with TRBD2. Germline V gene sequence: CDR1 ENHRY, CDR2 SYGVKD. This CDR3 region has 21 residues. V shed 10 bases and J 2 bases; nucleotides not matched to a gene: 31. The CDR3: CATRAQVGREPRWGGTYEQYF. The DNA of the CDR3 is TGTGCCACCCGAGCTCAGGTCGGGAGGGAACCACGGTGGGGGGGAACCTACGAGCAGTACTTC.

This clonotype has just a few counts. This chain uses TRBV4-3 with TRBJ1-1; perhaps TRBD1 as D (5 bases). CDR1 LGHNA and CDR2 YSLEER come from the germline V gene. This CDR3 is 14 amino acids long. V was shortened by 2 bases and J by 1 base, with 8 bases between the two germline ends. The CDR3 here is CASSQSRENTEAFF. The CDR3 DNA reads TGCGCCAGCAGCCAAAGCAGGGAGAACACTGAAGCTTTCTTT.

The V call is TRBV20-1, the J call TRBJ2-5; the D call may be TRBD1 or TRBD2 (6 bases each). Germline-derived CDR1 and CDR2 are DFQATT and SNEGSKA (reference sequence). V lost 2 bases and J lost 5, with 15 bases in between. This CDR3 comprises 14 residues. CDR3 nucleotide sequence: TGCAGTGCTAGAATTGGGGGGCGCATGGAGACCCAGTACTTC. It translates to CSARIGGRMETQYF.

This clonotype was recorded at least ten times. The chain combines TRBV18 with TRBJ2-3; 9 bases are shared with TRBD1. Germline values: CDR1 KGHSH, CDR2 LQKENI. The V segment lost 0 bases and the J segment 4 bases; nucleotides outside the gene matches: 5. CDR3 length: 16 residues. CDR3 coding DNA: TGTGCCAGCTCACCACCGAACAGGGGGCGAGCAGATACGCAGTATTTT. It specifies CASSPPNRGRADTQYF.

The CDR3 DNA is TGCGCCAGCAGCCAAGATTCAGGACCCGCAGGTGGCTACACCTTC. Amino acids: CASSQDSGPAGGYTF. The chain links TRBV4-1 to TRBJ1-2; D is undetermined. V shed 0 bases and J shed 7 bases, with 15 bases lying between them. The length of the CDR3 is 15 residues. CDR1 and CDR2 from the germline V gene are MGHRA and YSYEKL.

J is TRBJ2-1 and V is TRBV20-1; 7 bases align to TRBD2. Germline V CDR1 and CDR2: DFQATT, SNEGSKA (reference sequence). The junction had 4 bases not matched to a gene; V was cut back by 7 bases and J by 4 bases. The CDR3 extends over 12 amino acids. As DNA, the CDR3 is TGCAGTGTCCTAGCGGAATACAATGAGCAGTTCTTC. Translating it yields CSVLAEYNEQFF.

The table lists this clonotype with a few counts. The V gene is TRBV5-1, the J gene TRBJ2-7, with TRBD2 matching 11 bases. The CDR3 loop spans 17 amino acids. V was clipped by 3 bases and J by 2 bases; unmatched bases: 10. Germline CDR1 reads SGHRS; CDR2 reads YFSETQ. CDR3 sequence: CASSWKQWGLAAYEQYF. CDR3 coding DNA: TGCGCCAGCAGCTGGAAACAGTGGGGACTAGCGGCCTACGAGCAGTACTTC.